Below, 20 T cell receptor beta chains from the same sample are listed, as sequenced in a study of radiotherapy plus CTLA-4 blockade in lung cancer. Assay: immunoSEQ multiplex PCR; the TCRdb copy retains only in-frame clones and omits some. This sample carries tens of thousands of clones, around 77% of them seen once, and the ten largest clones take 11%. The material was peripheral blood, obtained from a patient treated with radiotherapy plus ipilimumab. These receptors came from a human donor with non-small cell lung cancer who had stable disease on radiotherapy plus ipilimumab.

The J gene is TRBJ2-1, the V gene TRBV7-8; 10 bases are a match to TRBD2. From germline, CDR1 is SGHVS and CDR2 FQNEAQ. The CDR3 runs to 15 residues. V trimming: 5 bases; J trimming: 8 bases; junction bases outside the gene matches: 9. The CDR3 DNA reads TGTGCCAGCAGCCCCCGTCCAGCGGGGGGGCATGAGCAGTTCTTC. Its protein is CASSPRPAGGHEQFF.

This clone was picked up a small number of times. This chain joins TRBV30 and TRBJ1-1, with a tentative D call TRBD1 (5 bases). The CDR3 spans 17 residues. The V gene's germline CDR1 is GTSNPN and CDR2 SVGIG (reference sequence). V lost 3 bases and J lost 0, with 20 bases in between. The CDR3 spells CAWSGSKGKFMNTEAFF. CDR3 in DNA: TGTGCCTGGAGCGGATCTAAGGGGAAATTTATGAACACTGAAGCTTTCTTT.

A few counts support this clone. The chain employs TRBV2 and TRBJ2-7; maybe TRBD1 (5 bases). Germline V CDR1 and CDR2: SNHLY, FYNNEI. The CDR3 consists of 12 residues. The V end lost 5 bases, the J end lost 7 bases, and 12 bases lay between the germline ends. This CDR3 is CASSSGHREQYF. CDR3 DNA sequence: TGTGCCAGCAGTTCCGGACACCGAGAGCAGTACTTC.

The rearrangement joins TRBV5-6 to TRBJ2-7; TRBD1 agrees at 9 bases. V was pared by 2 bases and J by 3 bases, with 6 bases of the junction left unmatched. The CDR3 is 15 residues long. Germline values: CDR1 SGHDT, CDR2 YYEEEE. The CDR3 is CASSFMWDRVYEQYF. CDR3 coding DNA: TGTGCCAGCAGCTTTATGTGGGACAGGGTCTACGAGCAGTACTTC.

This clone was counted once. This sequence joins TRBV11-2 and TRBJ1-2; 7 bases are a match to TRBD1. The CDR3 is 14 residues long. The ends lost 5 bases at V and 3 bases at J; junction bases unmatched: 6. Germline V CDR1 and CDR2: SGHAT, FQNNGV. The CDR3 region has the DNA TGTGCCAGCAGCCAGACAGGGTTTGACTATGGCTACACCTTC. It translates to CASSQTGFDYGYTF. The variable domain in full, completed from reference TRBV11-2 and TRBJ1-2, reads EAGVAQSPRYKIIEKRQSVAFWCNPISGHATLYWYQQILGQGPKLLIQFQNNGVVDDSQLPKDRFSAERLKGVDSTLKIQPAKLEDSAVYLCASSQTGFDYGYTFGSGTRLTVV.

The gene calls are TRBV6-5 and TRBJ2-7; D call uncertain. The CDR3 runs to 14 residues. Deletions cut 7 bases from V and 0 bases from J, with 13 bases between. Germline CDR1 MNHEY, CDR2 SVGAGI. CDR3 residues: CASNAASSSYEQYF. As DNA, the CDR3 is TGTGCCAGCAACGCGGCCTCAAGCTCCTACGAGCAGTACTTC.

This clone appeared once. The chain uses TRBV10-1 and TRBJ2-6; D unresolved. Per the germline V gene, CDR1 is WNHNN and CDR2 is SYGVQD (reference sequence). The length of the CDR3 is 14 residues. V was pared by 3 bases and J by 3 bases, with 6 bases between. CDR3 bases: TGCGCCAGCAGTGATGGCGGTGGGGCCAACGTCCTGACTTTC. Amino acid sequence: CASSDGGGANVLTF.

The chain recombines TRBV2 with TRBJ1-1; D gene uncertain. The V end was cut by 7 bases, the J end by 2 bases, with 14 bases between. Germline V gene data show CDR1 as SNHLY and CDR2 as FYNNEI. The CDR3 covers 14 residues. The CDR3: CASKRDGSNTEAFF. The CDR3 DNA follows: TGTGCCAGCAAGCGTGATGGTTCTAACACTGAAGCTTTCTTT.

This clone showed up many times. The chain uses TRBV9 and TRBJ2-1, with TRBD1 matching over 8 bases. The junction had 11 bases not matched to a gene; V was cut back by 6 bases and J by 12 bases. Germline V gives CDR1 SGDLS, CDR2 YYNGEE. This CDR3 is 13 amino acids long. The CDR3 nucleotides are TGTGCCAGCACCGGGACAGGTACAATGGTGCAGTTCTTC. It codes for CASTGTGTMVQFF.

This sequence joins TRBV19 and TRBJ1-3, with a possible D match to TRBD1 (5 bases). Trimming took 5 bases from V and 4 from J, leaving 9 bases between them. The CDR3 loop spans 13 amino acids. Per the germline V gene, CDR1 is LNHDA and CDR2 is SQIVND (reference sequence). The CDR3 protein is CASSRQKGNTIYF. CDR3 nucleotides: TGTGCCAGTAGTCGACAGAAAGGAAACACCATATATTTT.

The chain is built from TRBV2 and TRBJ1-1; TRBD1 agrees at 10 bases. CDR1 is SNHLY, CDR2 FYNNEI, per germline. The CDR3 contains 14 residues. V shed 8 bases, J shed 4 bases, and the junction held 7 bases outside the gene matches. The DNA of the CDR3 is TGTGCCAGCCGTCCCGGGACAGGGGTCACTGAAGCTTTCTTT. This encodes CASRPGTGVTEAFF.

J is TRBJ2-7 and V is TRBV9, with a possible D match to TRBD1 (8 bases). The V end lost 5 bases, the J end lost 1 base, and 16 bases lay between the germline ends. The CDR3 is made up of 15 amino acids. The germline gives CDR1 SGDLS, CDR2 YYNGEE. CDR3 sequence reads: CASSKGGTGSYEQYF. CDR3 bases: TGTGCCAGCAGTAAGGGGGGGACAGGTTCCTACGAGCAGTACTTC.

This clone was seen ten or more times. The chain recombines TRBV10-2 with TRBJ1-1; 7 bases map to TRBD1. The CDR3 sequence is 15 residues long. CDR1 is WSHSY, CDR2 SAAADI, per germline. Unmatched junction bases numbered 9, after V lost 4 bases and J lost 4 bases. The CDR3 region is CASSGDRERRTEAFF. For the CDR3, the DNA is TGCGCCAGCAGTGGTGACAGGGAAAGACGCACTGAAGCTTTCTTT.

This clone occurred a few times. The CDR3 DNA follows: TGTGCCAGCAGCGGCTGGGACAGTCAAGAGACCCAGTACTTC. Translation gives CASSGWDSQETQYF. The V call is TRBV9, the J call TRBJ2-5; 7 bases are a match to TRBD1. After removal of 3 bases from V and 2 bases from J, the junction contained 4 bases not matched to a gene. The germline CDR1 and CDR2 sequences are SGDLS and YYNGEE. The CDR3 runs to 14 residues.

The CDR3, as DNA: TGCGCCAGCAGCTTGGAGGGGGCGGGCAGCTTTGAAGCTTTCTTT. Its protein product is CASSLEGAGSFEAFF. The J gene is TRBJ1-1, the V gene TRBV5-1, with 7 nucleotides matching TRBD1. The length of the CDR3 is 15 residues. The germline V gene has CDR1 SGHRS and CDR2 YFSETQ. Germline trimming cut 0 bases from V and 7 bases from J; bases unmatched to any gene: 9.

In this sample, this clone turned up a few times. The CDR3 nucleotides read TGTGCCATCGGACAACAGACCGTCTCTGGAAACACCATATATTTT. It codes for CAIGQQTVSGNTIYF. V gene TRBV10-3 combines with J gene TRBJ1-3; D may be TRBD1 (5 bases). Germline assignment: CDR1 ENHRY and CDR2 SYGVKD. V shed 8 bases and J shed 0 bases, with 14 bases lying between them. This CDR3 is built from 15 residues.

The chain recombines TRBV19 with TRBJ1-6; D may be TRBD1 (5 bases). The germline gives CDR1 LNHDA, CDR2 SQIVND (reference sequence). The ends were cut back, 2 bases at V and 10 bases at J, with 15 bases in the middle. The CDR3 loop spans 15 amino acids. CDR3 protein: CASSIQPPGVSPLHF. CDR3 bases: TGTGCCAGTAGTATACAACCACCGGGGGTCTCACCCCTCCACTTT.

V usage is TRBV7-2 and J usage is TRBJ2-6; the match to TRBD1 covers 8 bases. The CDR3 consists of 16 residues. Looked up from germline, CDR1 is SGHTA and CDR2 is FQGNSA. The trim removed 5 bases at V and 2 bases at J, leaving 5 bases unmatched. In nucleotides, the CDR3 is TGTGCCAGCAGCCTAGGGACAGGCGCTGGGGCCAACGTCCTGACTTTC. Encoded protein: CASSLGTGAGANVLTF.

The V call is TRBV9, the J call TRBJ2-5; 7 positions agree with TRBD2. This CDR3 is built from 16 residues. Per germline, CDR1 SGDLS and CDR2 YYNGEE. The V and J ends lost 4 bases and 4 bases, in that order; junction bases with no gene match: 13. The CDR3 region is CASSPRGGERGETQYF. Written as DNA, the CDR3 is TGTGCCAGCAGCCCTCGCGGAGGGGAGCGGGGAGAGACCCAGTACTTC.

The V call is TRBV5-1, the J call TRBJ1-2; D unclear. The CDR3 has 14 amino acids. With 7 bases removed from V and 4 bases from J, the gap between germline ends came to 17 bases. Germline CDR1 reads SGHRS; CDR2 reads YFSETQ. This CDR3 reads CASGVGDPFYGYTF. Written as DNA, the CDR3 is TGCGCCAGCGGGGTGGGAGACCCCTTCTATGGCTACACCTTC.